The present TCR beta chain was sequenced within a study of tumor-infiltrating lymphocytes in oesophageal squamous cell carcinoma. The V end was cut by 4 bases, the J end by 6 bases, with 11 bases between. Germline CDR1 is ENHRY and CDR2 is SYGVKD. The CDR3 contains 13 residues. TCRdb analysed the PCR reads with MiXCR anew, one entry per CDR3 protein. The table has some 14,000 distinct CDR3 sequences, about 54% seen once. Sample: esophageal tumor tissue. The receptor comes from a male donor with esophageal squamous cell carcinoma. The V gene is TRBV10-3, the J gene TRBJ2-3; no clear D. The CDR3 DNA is TGTGCCATCAGTGCCTCCTCCCGGGATACGCAGTATTTT. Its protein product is CAISASSRDTQYF.